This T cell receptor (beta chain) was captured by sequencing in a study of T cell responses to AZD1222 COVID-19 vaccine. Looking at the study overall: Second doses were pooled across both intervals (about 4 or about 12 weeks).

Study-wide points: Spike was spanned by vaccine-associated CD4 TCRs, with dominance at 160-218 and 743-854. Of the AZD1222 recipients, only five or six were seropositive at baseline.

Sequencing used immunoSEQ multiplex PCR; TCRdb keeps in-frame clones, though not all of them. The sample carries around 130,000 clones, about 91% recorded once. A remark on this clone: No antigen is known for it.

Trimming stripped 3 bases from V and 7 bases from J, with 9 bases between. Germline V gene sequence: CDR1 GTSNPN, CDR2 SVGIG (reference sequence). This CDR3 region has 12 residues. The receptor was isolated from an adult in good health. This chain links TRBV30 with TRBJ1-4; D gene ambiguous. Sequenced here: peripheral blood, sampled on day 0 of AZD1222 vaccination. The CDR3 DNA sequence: TGTGCCTGGAGATCCGACGCTGAAAAACTGTTTTTT. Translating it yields CAWRSDAEKLFF.